Only a few counts were recorded for the clone carrying this T cell receptor (beta chain). Its specificity is unknown. This sample is part of a study of cytomegalovirus exposure and HLA in healthy donors. J was trimmed by 3 bases and V by 5 bases; bases with no gene match: 4. Germline V gene lookup returns CDR1 MNHEY and CDR2 SVGAGI. The CDR3 totals 15 residues. Researchers ran the PCR with 60 Vbeta and 13 Jbeta primers. This table comes from immunoSEQ multiplex PCR, and its TCRdb copy is limited to in-frame clones, with some not included. The table has 150,000 or so clones, roughly 84% seen once. Study results and limitations: Reportedly, diagnosis of cytomegalovirus status by the classifier showed high specificity and sensitivity.

Source material: PBMCs. The receptor's source is a male donor in good health and CMV-seronegative. This chain uses TRBV6-5 with TRBJ2-2; 9 bases agree with TRBD2. CDR3 region: CASSVLAGDTGELFF. As DNA, the CDR3 is TGTGCCAGCAGTGTTTTAGCGGGAGACACCGGGGAGCTGTTTTTT.